A single sample gave rise to the 30 T cell receptor beta chains below, sequenced in a study of identical twins. A single record per CDR3 protein comes from TCRdb applying MiXCR to the 5' RACE reads. The table shows about 900,000 distinct CDR3 sequences, with 9% to 15% occurring only once. These records were also assigned to another study, of yellow fever vaccine responses in identical twins.

The specimen was PBMCs. The receptors stem from a woman aged 18-30 years in good health.

This clonotype was observed a handful of times. The chain links TRBV20-1 to TRBJ2-1; 9 bases are a match to TRBD1. This CDR3 region has 12 residues. With 5 bases clipped from V and 9 bases from J, the junction kept 5 bases outside the gene matches. CDR1 is DFQATT and CDR2 is SNEGSKA in the germline V gene (reference sequence). The CDR3, as DNA: TGCAGTGCTGTGGGGACAGGGACTGAGCAGTTCTTC. It encodes CSAVGTGTEQFF.

The V and J genes are TRBV12-3 or TRBV12-4 and TRBJ2-2, with TRBD2 identical over 9 bases. The CDR3 is 17 residues long. Unmatched junction bases numbered 7, after V lost 1 base and J lost 4 bases. CDR3 sequence reads: CASSLGAAGGGTGELFF. CDR3 DNA: TGTGCCAGCAGTTTAGGGGCAGCGGGAGGCGGCACCGGGGAGCTGTTTTTT.

The J gene is TRBJ2-7, the V gene TRBV6-1, with TRBD1 as a possible D gene (6 bases). Per the germline V gene, CDR1 is MNHNS and CDR2 is SASEGT. Trimming stripped 8 bases from V and 1 base from J, with 18 bases between. The CDR3 length is 15 residues. CDR3 sequence reads: CASQIIYDRSYEQYF. Written as DNA, the CDR3 is TGTGCCAGCCAAATTATATATGACAGGTCCTACGAGCAGTACTTC.

This clonotype appeared a few times. The gene calls are TRBV14 and TRBJ2-2; D gene ambiguous. Germline V gene lookup returns CDR1 SGHDN and CDR2 FVKESK. This CDR3 spans 15 amino acids. V gave up 5 bases and J gave up 9 bases, with 19 bases separating them. The CDR3 nucleotides read TGTGCCAGCAGCTCCCGACCTAAGGACCCCTGGGAGCTGTTTTTT. It yields the protein CASSSRPKDPWELFF.

This clonotype was seen a few times. This chain connects TRBV7-8 to TRBJ1-5; possible D gene TRBD1, 6 bases. The germline V gene has CDR1 SGHVS and CDR2 FQNEAQ. The V end was cut by 5 bases, the J end by 4 bases, with 15 bases between. The CDR3 has 15 amino acids. CDR3 residues: CASSPGQPGNQPQHF. The CDR3 nucleotides read TGTGCCAGCAGCCCAGGACAGCCGGGGAATCAGCCCCAGCATTTT.

This clonotype was seen more than once but under ten times. The CDR3 loop reads CASRDWGGPHTGELFF. In nucleotides, the CDR3 is TGTGCCAGCAGGGACTGGGGAGGGCCTCACACCGGGGAGCTGTTTTTT. The V gene is TRBV12-3 or TRBV12-4, the J gene TRBJ2-2, with 7 bases lining up with TRBD2. CDR3 length equals 16 residues. Trimming at V came to 6 bases and at J to 3 bases, leaving 10 bases not matched to a gene.

The table lists this clonotype with a few counts. The chain couples TRBV18 to TRBJ2-1; a weak D match, TRBD2 (6 bases). Trimming removed 3 bases from V and 0 bases from J, with 18 bases in between. Germline values: CDR1 KGHSH, CDR2 LQKENI. CDR3 length equals 18 residues. The CDR3 loop reads CASSPPLSLASSYNEQFF. DNA of the CDR3: TGTGCCAGCTCACCCCCCCTCTCACTAGCTAGCTCCTACAATGAGCAGTTCTTC.

The chain combines TRBV20-1 with TRBJ2-3; the match to TRBD1 covers 8 bases. The CDR3 runs to 14 residues. Germline lookup yields CDR1 DFQATT and CDR2 SNEGSKA (reference sequence). Trimming took 6 bases from V and 5 from J; bases not matched to a gene: 10. CDR3 amino acids: CSARGLLAQDTQYF. Written as DNA, the CDR3 is TGCAGTGCCAGGGGGCTCCTTGCTCAAGATACGCAGTATTTT.

In this sample, this clonotype turned up a few times. The chain uses TRBV20-1 and TRBJ2-3, with D perhaps given as TRBD1 or TRBD2 (6 bases each). Germline loops: CDR1 DFQATT, CDR2 SNEGSKA (reference sequence). Trimming cost V 6 bases and J 1 base, with 17 bases left between them. The CDR3 sequence is 15 residues long. CDR3 region: CSALGGVGGTDTQYF. The CDR3 region has the DNA TGCAGTGCCCTCGGGGGCGTGGGGGGCACAGATACGCAGTATTTT.

This clonotype has a handful of counts. The chain carries TRBV5-1 and TRBJ1-4; TRBD1 might be the D (5 bases). CDR3 length equals 16 residues. The V gene lost 5 bases and the J gene lost 2 bases, with 16 bases spanning the gap. Germline CDR1 reads SGHRS; CDR2 reads YFSETQ. The CDR3 protein is CASSMRGGGTNEKLFF. CDR3 coding DNA: TGCGCCAGCAGTATGAGGGGAGGCGGCACTAATGAAAAACTGTTTTTT.

A few counts support this clonotype. The rearrangement links TRBV2 to TRBJ2-7; D is perhaps TRBD2 (6 bases). In germline, CDR1 is SNHLY, CDR2 FYNNEI. Trimming took 1 base from V and 2 from J, leaving 21 bases between them. The CDR3 totals 18 residues. CDR3 sequence (DNA): TGTGCCAGCAGTGAAGAGGATACGGTGTGGGACTCGACCTACGAGCAGTACTTC. Protein: CASSEEDTVWDSTYEQYF. Combining the CDR3 with reference TRBV2 and TRBJ2-7 gives the whole variable domain EPEVTQTPSHQVTQMGQEVILRCVPISNHLYFYWYRQILGQKVEFLVSFYNNEISEKSEIFDDQFSVERPDGSNFTLKIRSTKLEDSAMYFCASSEEDTVWDSTYEQYFGPGTRLTVT.

This clonotype was recorded at least ten times. The J gene is TRBJ2-1, the V gene TRBV4-1; 7 nucleotides align to TRBD1. The CDR3 sequence is 18 residues long. V shed 3 bases, J shed 8 bases, and the junction held 19 bases outside the gene matches. From germline, CDR1 is MGHRA and CDR2 YSYEKL. CDR3 bases: TGCGCCAGCAGCCAGTTCCTACAGGGGTCCTCGGATATAGATGAGCAGTTCTTC. The encoded protein is CASSQFLQGSSDIDEQFF.

This clonotype showed up just a few times. This chain joins TRBV7-2 and TRBJ1-2; tentative D call: TRBD1 (6 bases). This CDR3 contains 11 residues. The V gene lost 5 bases and the J gene lost 10 bases, with 11 bases spanning the gap. The germline CDR1 and CDR2 sequences are SGHTA and FQGNSA. CDR3 region: CASSAGVLYTF. The CDR3 DNA reads TGTGCCAGCAGCGCAGGGGTCCTCTACACCTTC.

This clonotype was recorded many times. The chain combines TRBV12-3 or TRBV12-4 with TRBJ1-1, with D hard to call. The CDR3 is 13 amino acids. Trimming left V 4 bases short and J 1 base short, with 7 bases between. The chain's CDR3 is CASSSRGNTEAFF. CDR3 coding DNA: TGTGCCAGCAGTTCTCGGGGGAACACTGAAGCTTTCTTT.

This clonotype was seen only once. V and J are TRBV7-2 and TRBJ2-2, with 10 positions matching TRBD1. The CDR3 runs to 18 residues. V shed 0 bases, J shed 4 bases, and the junction held 8 bases outside the gene matches. Germline-derived CDR1 and CDR2 are SGHTA and FQGNSA. The CDR3 region has the DNA TGTGCCAGCAGCTTAGCGGCGACAGGGGGCGGGAGCACCGGGGAGCTGTTTTTT. Encoded protein: CASSLAATGGGSTGELFF.

The chain links TRBV20-1 to TRBJ2-3; 8 positions match TRBD2. The J segment lost 2 bases and the V segment lost 2 bases, leaving 6 bases of the junction unmatched. From germline, CDR1 is DFQATT and CDR2 SNEGSKA (reference sequence). The CDR3 runs to 15 residues. This chain's CDR3 is CSARSGLAPTDTQYF. The CDR3 coding sequence is TGCAGTGCTAGAAGCGGACTAGCCCCCACAGATACGCAGTATTTT.

There are many counts of this clonotype. The rearrangement joins TRBV12-3 or TRBV12-4 to TRBJ2-1; tentative D call: TRBD2 (6 bases). The CDR3 spans 13 residues. V lost 0 bases and J 8 bases, leaving 8 bases between the germline ends. The CDR3 nucleotides are TGTGCCAGCAGTTTAGCGGAGGGATATGAGCAGTTCTTC. It is translated as CASSLAEGYEQFF.

This clonotype was seen a handful of times. CDR3 DNA: TGCAGTGCTAGAGACCCCTATAGCGGGAGTATAACAGATACGCAGTATTTT. Translated: CSARDPYSGSITDTQYF. V usage is TRBV20-1 and J usage is TRBJ2-3; 9 nucleotides align to TRBD2. The germline V gene has CDR1 DFQATT and CDR2 SNEGSKA (reference sequence). V shed 0 bases and J 3 bases; nucleotides not matched to a gene: 10. The CDR3 is 17 amino acids.

This clonotype was seen only a few times. The genes are TRBV6-6 and TRBJ1-1, with D unresolved. This CDR3 region has 12 residues. Germline-derived CDR1 and CDR2 are MNHNY and SVGAGI (reference sequence). The V and J ends lost 8 bases and 6 bases respectively, with 13 bases between them. The CDR3 loop is CASGAGRAEAFF. The CDR3 DNA reads TGTGCCAGCGGTGCGGGTAGGGCTGAAGCTTTCTTT.

This clonotype was seen more than once but under ten times. This chain connects TRBV3-1 to TRBJ1-2; 9 nucleotides agree with TRBD1. V shed 4 bases and J 4 bases; nucleotides not matched to a gene: 4. Germline V gene data show CDR1 as LGHDT and CDR2 as YNNKEL (reference sequence). The CDR3 is 14 residues long. Here the CDR3 reads CASSRDRAGYGYTF. The CDR3 nucleotides read TGTGCCAGCAGCCGGGACAGGGCCGGCTATGGCTACACCTTC. Based on the CDR3 plus reference TRBV3-1 and TRBJ1-2, the full variable domain is DTAVSQTPKYLVTQMGNDKSIKCEQNLGHDTMYWYKQDSKKFLKIMFSYNNKELIINETVPNRFSPKSPDKAHLNLHINSLELGDSAVYFCASSRDRAGYGYTFGSGTRLTVV.

The chain uses TRBV6-2 or TRBV6-3 and TRBJ2-5; 11 nucleotides agree with TRBD2. CDR1 and CDR2 (germline): MNHEY, SVGEGT. The CDR3 extends over 15 amino acids. The V segment lost 2 bases and the J segment 3 bases; nucleotides outside the gene matches: 2. CDR3 nucleotide sequence: TGTGCCAGCAGTTACCCGACTAGCGGGGAAGAGACCCAGTACTTC. Translation: CASSYPTSGEETQYF.

There are a few counts of this clonotype. This rearrangement joins TRBV5-1 to TRBJ2-7, with D maybe TRBD2 (7 bases). There are 15 residues in the CDR3. Trimming pared 0 bases from V and 2 bases from J, leaving 12 bases between. From germline, CDR1 is SGHRS and CDR2 YFSETQ. The CDR3 spells CASSLVGGGTYEQYF. CDR3 DNA: TGCGCCAGCAGCTTGGTAGGGGGAGGGACCTACGAGCAGTACTTC.

A remark on this clonotype: Since no conserved phenylalanine or tryptophan closes the CDR3, a read error is the likely cause. This chain uses TRBV2 with TRBJ2-1; 8 nucleotides align to TRBD1. The CDR3 runs to 16 residues. Germline CDR1 and CDR2: SNHLY and FYNNEI. V shed 7 bases and J 0 bases; nucleotides not matched to a gene: 8. The CDR3, as DNA: TGTGCCAGCACCCTAAGACAGGGGCTCTCCTACAATGAGCAGTTCCTC. Protein product: CASTLRQGLSYNEQFL.

In this sample, this clonotype turned up a few times. The rearrangement uses TRBV10-3 and TRBJ2-1, with 8 positions matching TRBD1. The J segment lost 12 bases and the V segment lost 6 bases, leaving 4 bases of the junction unmatched. The CDR3 has 11 residues. Germline CDR1 is ENHRY and CDR2 is SYGVKD. The CDR3 DNA sequence: TGTGCCATCAGCCCCGGGACAGGGCAGTTCTTC. Its translation: CAISPGTGQFF.

This clonotype was seen repeatedly, ten times or more. The V and J genes are TRBV12-3 or TRBV12-4 and TRBJ2-1; perhaps TRBD1 as D (5 bases). CDR3 length: 14 residues. Between the trimmed V and J ends, which lost 6 bases and 9 bases, there was a span of 18 bases. CDR3 DNA: TGTGCCAGCAGACCCGGACCTACCCAGGGTGAGCAGTTCTTC. Protein: CASRPGPTQGEQFF.

The chain combines TRBV4-2 with TRBJ2-5; 7 bases line up with TRBD2. Germline-derived CDR1 and CDR2 are LGHNA and YNFKEQ. CDR3 length: 14 residues. J lost 4 bases, V lost 4 bases, and 6 bases had no gene match. CDR3 protein: CASSRGRGTETQYF. The CDR3 bases are TGTGCCAGCAGCCGTGGGAGGGGTACAGAGACCCAGTACTTC.

The chain uses TRBV3-1 and TRBJ2-2, with D tentatively TRBD2 (6 bases). Germline CDR1 and CDR2: LGHDT and YNNKEL (reference sequence). CDR3 length: 18 amino acids. Trimming left V 2 bases short and J 2 bases short, with 18 bases between. The CDR3 bases are TGTGCCAGCAGCCAAACCGCGGGGTCTAGCGCTAACACCGGGGAGCTGTTTTTT. This sequence encodes CASSQTAGSSANTGELFF.

The rearrangement links TRBV11-2 to TRBJ2-1, with 13 bases that match TRBD2. Germline values: CDR1 SGHAT, CDR2 FQNNGV. The CDR3 has 18 residues. V gave up 1 base and J gave up 7 bases; unmatched junction bases: 10. The CDR3 DNA follows: TGTGCCAGCAGCTTAGTTGGACTAGCGGGGGCGGGGGGAAATGAGCAGTTCTTC. Protein: CASSLVGLAGAGGNEQFF.

This clonotype was observed a few times. The chain has TRBV4-2 and TRBJ2-3; 9 nucleotides match TRBD2. Trimming at V came to 0 bases and at J to 5 bases, leaving 6 bases not matched to a gene. The CDR3 is 16 amino acids. CDR1 is LGHNA and CDR2 is YNFKEQ in the germline V gene. CDR3 loop: CASSQEGQRGVDTQYF. CDR3 coding DNA: TGTGCCAGCAGCCAAGAGGGCCAGCGGGGGGTAGATACGCAGTATTTT.

In its sample, this clonotype was seen many times. The chain has TRBV4-1 and TRBJ2-1; D remains unclear. Germline-derived CDR1 and CDR2 are MGHRA and YSYEKL. V was pared by 4 bases and J by 0 bases, with 7 bases between. The CDR3 consists of 14 residues. The CDR3 reads CASSPSDSYNEQFF. The CDR3 nucleotides read TGCGCCAGCAGCCCCTCGGACTCCTACAATGAGCAGTTCTTC.